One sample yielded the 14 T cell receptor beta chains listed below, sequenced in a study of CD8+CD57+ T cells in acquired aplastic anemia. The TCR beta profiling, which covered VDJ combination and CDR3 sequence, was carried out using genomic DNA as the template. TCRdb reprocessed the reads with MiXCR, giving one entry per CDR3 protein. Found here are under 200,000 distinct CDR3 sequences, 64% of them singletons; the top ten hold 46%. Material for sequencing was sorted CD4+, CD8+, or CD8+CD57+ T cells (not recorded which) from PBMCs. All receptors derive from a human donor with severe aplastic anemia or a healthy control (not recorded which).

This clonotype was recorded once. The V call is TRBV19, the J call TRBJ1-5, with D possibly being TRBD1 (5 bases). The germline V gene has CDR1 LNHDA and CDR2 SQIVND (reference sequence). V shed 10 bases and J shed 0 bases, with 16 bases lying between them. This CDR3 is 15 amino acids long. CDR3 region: CATRTRGDSNQPQHF. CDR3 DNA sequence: TGTGCCACAAGGACACGAGGGGATAGCAATCAGCCCCAGCATTTT.

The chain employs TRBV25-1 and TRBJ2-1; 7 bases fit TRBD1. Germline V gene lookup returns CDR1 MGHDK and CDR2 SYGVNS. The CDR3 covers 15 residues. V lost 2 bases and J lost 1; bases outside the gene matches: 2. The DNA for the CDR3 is TGTGCCAGCAGTGAACGACAGGGATCCTACAATGAGCAGTTCTTC. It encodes CASSERQGSYNEQFF.

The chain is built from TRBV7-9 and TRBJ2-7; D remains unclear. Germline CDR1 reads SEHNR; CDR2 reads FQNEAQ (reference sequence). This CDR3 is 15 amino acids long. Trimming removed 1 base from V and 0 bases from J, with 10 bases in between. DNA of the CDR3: TGTGCCAGCAGCTTAGGCCCACAGAGCTCCTACGAGCAGTACTTC. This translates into CASSLGPQSSYEQYF.

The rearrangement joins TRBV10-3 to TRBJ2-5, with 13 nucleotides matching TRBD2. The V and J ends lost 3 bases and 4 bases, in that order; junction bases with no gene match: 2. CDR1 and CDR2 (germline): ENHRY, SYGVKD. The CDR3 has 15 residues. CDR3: CAISELAGGPETQYF. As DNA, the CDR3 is TGTGCCATCAGTGAACTAGCGGGGGGGCCAGAGACCCAGTACTTC.

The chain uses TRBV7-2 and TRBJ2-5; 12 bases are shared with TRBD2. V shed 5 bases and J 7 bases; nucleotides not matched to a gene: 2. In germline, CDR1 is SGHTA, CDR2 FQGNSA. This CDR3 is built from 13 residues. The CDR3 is CASSQLAGGTQYF. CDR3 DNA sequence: TGTGCCAGCAGCCAACTAGCGGGGGGGACCCAGTACTTC.

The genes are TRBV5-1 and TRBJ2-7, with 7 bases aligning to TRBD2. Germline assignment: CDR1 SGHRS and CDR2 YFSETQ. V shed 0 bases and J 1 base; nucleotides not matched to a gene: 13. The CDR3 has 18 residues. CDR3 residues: CASSLATPSGLGSYEQYF. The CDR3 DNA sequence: TGCGCCAGCAGCTTGGCCACCCCCTCCGGACTAGGGTCCTACGAGCAGTACTTC.

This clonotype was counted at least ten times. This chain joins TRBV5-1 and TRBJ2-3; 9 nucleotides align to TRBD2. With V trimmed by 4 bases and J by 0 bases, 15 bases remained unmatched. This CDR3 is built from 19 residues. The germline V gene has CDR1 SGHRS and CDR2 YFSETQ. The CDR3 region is CASSPGVAGAPTSTDTQYF. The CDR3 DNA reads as TGCGCCAGCAGCCCGGGGGTAGCGGGGGCCCCTACCAGCACAGATACGCAGTATTTT.

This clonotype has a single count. CDR3 in DNA: TGTGCCAGCAGCCGCGCCTTAAGGGGCGGGGAGACCCAGTACTTC. Translation gives CASSRALRGGETQYF. V is TRBV7-2 and J is TRBJ2-5, with D possibly called TRBD1 or TRBD2 (5 bases each). This CDR3 comprises 15 residues. CDR1 SGHTA and CDR2 FQGNSA come from the germline V gene. V lost 5 bases, J lost 5 bases, and 18 bases lay in between.

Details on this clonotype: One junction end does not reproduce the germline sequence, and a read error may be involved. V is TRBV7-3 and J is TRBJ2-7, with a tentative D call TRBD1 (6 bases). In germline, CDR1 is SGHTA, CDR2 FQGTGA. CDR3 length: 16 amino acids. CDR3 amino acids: CASSQGSGHLACEQDF. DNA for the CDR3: TGTGCCAGCAGCCAGGGGTCGGGACACCTGGCTTGCGAGCAGGACTTC.

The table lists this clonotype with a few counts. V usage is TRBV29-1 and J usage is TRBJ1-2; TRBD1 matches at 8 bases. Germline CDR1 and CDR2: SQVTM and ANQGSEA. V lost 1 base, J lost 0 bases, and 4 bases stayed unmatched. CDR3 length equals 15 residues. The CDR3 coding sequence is TGCAGCGTTGAAGTAGGGACAGGAGCTAACTATGGCTACACCTTC. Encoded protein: CSVEVGTGANYGYTF. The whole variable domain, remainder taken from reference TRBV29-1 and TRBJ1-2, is SAVISQKPSRDICQRGTSLTIQCQVDSQVTMMFWYRQQPGQSLTLIATANQGSEATYESGFVIDKFPISRPNLTFSTLTVSNMSPEDSSIYLCSVEVGTGANYGYTFGSGTRLTVV.

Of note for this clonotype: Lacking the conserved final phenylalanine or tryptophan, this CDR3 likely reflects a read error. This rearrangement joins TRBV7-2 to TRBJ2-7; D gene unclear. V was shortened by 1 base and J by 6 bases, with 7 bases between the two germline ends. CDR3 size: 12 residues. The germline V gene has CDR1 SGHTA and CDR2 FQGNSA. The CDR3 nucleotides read TGTGCCAGCAGCTTAGATGGGTTCGAGCAGTACCTC. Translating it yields CASSLDGFEQYL.

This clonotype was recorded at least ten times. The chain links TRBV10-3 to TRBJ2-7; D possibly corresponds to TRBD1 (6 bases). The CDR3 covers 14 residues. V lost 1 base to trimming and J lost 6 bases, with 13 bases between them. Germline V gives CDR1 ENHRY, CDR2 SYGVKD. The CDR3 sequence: CAISELTGSREQYF. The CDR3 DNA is TGTGCCATCAGTGAGTTAACAGGGTCGCGCGAGCAGTACTTC.

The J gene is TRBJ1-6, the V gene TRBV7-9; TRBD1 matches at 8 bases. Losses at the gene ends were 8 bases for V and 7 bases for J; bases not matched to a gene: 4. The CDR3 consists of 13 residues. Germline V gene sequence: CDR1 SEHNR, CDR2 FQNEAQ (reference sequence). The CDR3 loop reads CASVGQGNSPLHF. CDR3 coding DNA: TGTGCCAGCGTCGGACAGGGAAATTCACCCCTCCACTTT.

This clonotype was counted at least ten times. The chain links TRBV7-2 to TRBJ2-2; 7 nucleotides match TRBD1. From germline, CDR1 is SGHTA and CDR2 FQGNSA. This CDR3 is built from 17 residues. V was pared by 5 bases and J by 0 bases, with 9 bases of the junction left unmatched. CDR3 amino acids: CASSLPRTGANTGELFF. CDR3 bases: TGTGCCAGCAGCCTCCCTAGGACAGGAGCGAACACCGGGGAGCTGTTTTTT. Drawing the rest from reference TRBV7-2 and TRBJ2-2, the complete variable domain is GAGVSQSPSNKVTEKGKDVELRCDPISGHTALYWYRQSLGQGLEFLIYFQGNSAPDKSGLPSDRFSAERTGGSVSTLTIQRTQQEDSAVYLCASSLPRTGANTGELFFGEGSRLTVL.